The T cell receptor beta chain described here comes from a study of cytomegalovirus exposure and HLA in healthy donors. Whole-study findings and limits: The authors reported that TCR beta sequences could predict HLA-A and HLA-B alleles. These predictions were accurate for most subjects in the first cohort.

It was with 60 Vbeta and 13 Jbeta primers that the PCR ran. Clones were sequenced by immunoSEQ multiplex PCR, and TCRdb holds only the in-frame ones, with some missing. This sample has approximately 130,000 clones, with 75% to 90% found just once. With respect to this clone: What it binds is not known.

Germline CDR1 reads MNHEY; CDR2 reads SVGAGI. There are 14 residues in the CDR3. V lost 2 bases and J 1 base, leaving 6 bases between the germline ends. The source material was PBMCs. V is TRBV6-5 and J is TRBJ1-5, with D unresolved. The TCR originated in a man aged 35 to 55 in good health and CMV-seronegative. In nucleotides, the CDR3 is TGTGCCAGCAGTTACCGGGAGAGCAATCAGCCCCAGCATTTT. Amino acids: CASSYRESNQPQHF.